These 14 T cell receptor beta chains share one sample of origin, sequenced in a study of OX40 agonist ivuxolimab in advanced cancers. Here immunoSEQ multiplex PCR was the method, and the copy in TCRdb shows in-frame clones only, minus some. The sample lists tens of thousands of clones; approximately 88% were seen once. The sequenced sample was CD4+ or CD8+ T cells sorted from blood, obtained in a trial of the OX40 agonist ivuxolimab. Receptors originate from an adult with an advanced solid tumor such as melanoma, head and neck, liver or kidney cancer.

The V and J genes are TRBV30 and TRBJ2-1; D ambiguous. V was cut by 4 bases and J by 7 bases, with 11 bases left in between. Germline V gene sequence: CDR1 GTSNPN, CDR2 SVGIG (reference sequence). CDR3 length equals 12 residues. CDR3 nucleotide sequence: TGTGCCTGGATGATCCCCCTAAATGAGCAGTTCTTC. The encoded protein is CAWMIPLNEQFF.

The chain combines TRBV19 with TRBJ2-2; perhaps TRBD2 as D (5 bases). Germline lookup yields CDR1 LNHDA and CDR2 SQIVND (reference sequence). The CDR3 contains 21 residues. V lost 6 bases, J lost 5 bases, and 34 bases lay in between. The CDR3 DNA reads as TGTGCCAGTAGCGCGGCCCAAATCGCGGCCGCCCCCGCGGGTTGGACCGGGGAGCTGTTTTTT. This encodes CASSAAQIAAAPAGWTGELFF.

The chain has TRBV4-3 and TRBJ1-1; possibly TRBD1 for D (6 bases). The CDR3 has 15 amino acids. CDR1 is LGHNA, CDR2 YSLEER, per germline. The V end was cut by 0 bases, the J end by 2 bases, with 10 bases between. In DNA, the CDR3 is TGCGCCAGCAGCCAAGAAGGGGGGGGAAACACTGAAGCTTTCTTT. It translates to CASSQEGGGNTEAFF.

The V and J genes are TRBV6-1 and TRBJ1-2; D possibly corresponds to TRBD1 (6 bases). Per germline, CDR1 MNHNS and CDR2 SASEGT. The CDR3 contains 15 residues. The V gene lost 0 bases and the J gene lost 5 bases, with 13 bases spanning the gap. The CDR3 bases are TGTGCCAGCAGTGAAGCCACCAGGGGATGGTATGGCTACACCTTC. Protein sequence: CASSEATRGWYGYTF.

This clone turned up a few times. CDR3: CASSLEGGLMQYF. The CDR3 nucleotides read TGTGCCAGCAGCTTAGAGGGAGGGTTAATGCAGTACTTC. The gene calls are TRBV7-3 and TRBJ2-7; TRBD2 aligns across 7 bases. This CDR3 has 13 amino acids. The V segment lost 2 bases and the J segment 9 bases; nucleotides outside the gene matches: 7. Germline V gives CDR1 SGHTA, CDR2 FQGTGA.

This chain uses TRBV4-3 with TRBJ1-1; unclear D gene. Germline V gene data show CDR1 as LGHNA and CDR2 as YSLEER. The CDR3 runs to 15 residues. Trimming shortened V by 1 base and J by 1 base, and 10 bases separated the two germline ends. CDR3 residues: CASSQGAGANTEAFF. The CDR3 DNA reads as TGCGCCAGCAGCCAAGGAGCGGGAGCGAACACTGAAGCTTTCTTT.

This clone has just one count. CDR3 in amino acids: CASSLHLAGGPEDTQYF. The CDR3 nucleotides read TGTGCCAGCAGCTTACACCTAGCGGGAGGGCCCGAAGATACGCAGTATTTT. The chain joins TRBV7-7 to TRBJ2-3; 12 nucleotides align to TRBD2. The germline V gene encodes CDR1 SSHAT and CDR2 FNYEAQ (reference sequence). V lost 2 bases, J lost 5 bases, and 8 bases stayed unmatched. The CDR3 runs to 17 residues.

The chain combines TRBV28 with TRBJ2-5; tentatively, D is TRBD2 (6 bases). This CDR3 comprises 16 residues. Germline V gene data show CDR1 as MDHEN and CDR2 as SYDVKM. V shed 2 bases and J shed 5 bases, with 18 bases lying between them. CDR3 sequence (DNA): TGTGCCAGCAGTTTAGCCTCGGCCCTAGCGTTGGAGACCCAGTACTTC. This codes for CASSLASALALETQYF.

The gene calls are TRBV2 and TRBJ2-1; D may correspond to TRBD1 or TRBD2 (5 bases each). CDR1 SNHLY and CDR2 FYNNEI come from the germline V gene. The V end lost 11 bases, the J end lost 9 bases, and 23 bases lay between the germline ends. The CDR3 totals 14 residues. CDR3 DNA: TGTGCCGGGGGTTCCCGGATGCCTTTCTTTGAGCAGTTCTTC. Translating it yields CAGGSRMPFFEQFF.

V gene TRBV28 combines with J gene TRBJ2-3, with D possibly being TRBD1 (6 bases). V shed 3 bases and J shed 2 bases, with 21 bases lying between them. This CDR3 comprises 18 residues. Germline V gene sequence: CDR1 MDHEN, CDR2 SYDVKM. The CDR3 bases are TGTGCCAGCAGTTTCTCCCCAAGGGGGTCGGATCCCACAGATACGCAGTATTTT. This gives the protein CASSFSPRGSDPTDTQYF.

The chain combines TRBV7-2 with TRBJ2-7; 10 bases are shared with TRBD2. Germline assignment: CDR1 SGHTA and CDR2 FQGNSA. V was clipped by 4 bases and J by 2 bases; unmatched bases: 2. This CDR3 is 14 amino acids long. The CDR3 here is CASSSGLAPYEQYF. The DNA of the CDR3 is TGTGCCAGCAGCTCGGGACTAGCGCCCTACGAGCAGTACTTC.

In this sample, this clone turned up once. This chain uses TRBV6-5 with TRBJ1-5; D perhaps matches TRBD1 (5 bases). The CDR3 totals 15 residues. Trimming left V 0 bases short and J 2 bases short, with 8 bases between. CDR1 is MNHEY and CDR2 is SVGAGI in the germline V gene. CDR3 bases: TGTGCCAGCAGTTACTCGGGGGACCGCAATCAGCCCCAGCATTTT. Amino acids: CASSYSGDRNQPQHF.

This chain joins TRBV5-6 and TRBJ1-5; TRBD1 matches at 9 bases. This CDR3 has 15 residues. J was trimmed by 6 bases and V by 4 bases; bases with no gene match: 8. Germline CDR1 is SGHDT and CDR2 is YYEEEE. The CDR3, as DNA: TGTGCCAGCAGCCTGGGACAGGGCGTCGGTCAGCCCCAGCATTTT. Its protein is CASSLGQGVGQPQHF.

This clone was observed once. The V gene is TRBV5-1, the J gene TRBJ2-7; TRBD1 aligns across 9 bases. The CDR3 consists of 16 residues. Germline values: CDR1 SGHRS, CDR2 YFSETQ. After removal of 2 bases from V and 3 bases from J, the junction contained 9 bases not matched to a gene. CDR3 in amino acids: CASSLPVTGGDYEQYF. CDR3 DNA: TGCGCCAGCAGCTTACCAGTGACAGGGGGAGACTACGAGCAGTACTTC.